The rows below give T cell receptor beta chains drawn from one sample of a study of T cells in localized non-small cell lung cancer. The data were produced by immunoSEQ multiplex PCR, yet TCRdb's version contains in-frame clones alone and is incomplete. The sample includes about 20,000 clones, 87% of them seen just once. The sample in question was PBMCs, obtained before any cancer treatment. The receptor source for this set is a man between 40 and 69 years old with stage II squamous cell lung carcinoma. Both conserved end residues are part of each CDR3. Fields, in order: V gene, clone size, J gene, D gene, CDR3 protein, CDR3 DNA. A D gene is named only where the DNA matches it firmly. Size tells how often a clone was seen (once, few, many) or the class of an expanded clone, and some rows leave it out.

V gene: TRBV6-1; clone size: NA; J gene: TRBJ1-5; D gene: TRBD1; CDR3 protein: CASSDRSTGRTVRNQPQHF; CDR3 DNA: TGTGCCAGCAGTGACCGCTCGACAGGGAGGACGGTTCGCAATCAGCCCCAGCATTTT
V gene: TRBV18; clone size: NA; J gene: TRBJ2-3; D gene: NA; CDR3 protein: CASSPRDKVTDTQYF; CDR3 DNA: TGTGCCAGCTCACCACGGGACAAGGTCACAGATACGCAGTATTTT
V gene: TRBV6-1; clone size: NA; J gene: TRBJ1-5; D gene: TRBD1; CDR3 protein: CATRQGLNQPQHF; CDR3 DNA: TGTGCCACTCGACAGGGGTTGAATCAGCCCCAGCATTTT
V gene: TRBV19; clone size: NA; J gene: TRBJ2-1; D gene: TRBD2; CDR3 protein: CASSVLAADPQFF; CDR3 DNA: TGTGCCAGTAGTGTACTAGCGGCGGACCCCCAGTTCTTC
V gene: TRBV5-4; clone size: NA; J gene: TRBJ2-5; D gene: TRBD2; CDR3 protein: CASSSVGGLAGVSQYF; CDR3 DNA: TGTGCCAGCAGCTCGGTGGGGGGACTAGCGGGAGTATCTCAGTACTTC
V gene: TRBV6-5; clone size: NA; J gene: TRBJ1-2; D gene: TRBD1; CDR3 protein: CASTEITGDYGYTF; CDR3 DNA: TGTGCCAGCACCGAAATCACAGGGGACTATGGCTACACCTTC
V gene: TRBV19; clone size: once; J gene: TRBJ1-6; D gene: NA; CDR3 protein: CASSIGRHKASYNSPLHF; CDR3 DNA: TGTGCCAGTAGTATAGGGAGGCATAAGGCCTCCTATAATTCACCCCTCCACTTT
V gene: TRBV4-2; clone size: NA; J gene: TRBJ1-3; D gene: NA; CDR3 protein: CASSLAGGNTIYF; CDR3 DNA: TGTGCCAGCAGCTTGGCAGGGGGAAACACCATATATTTT
V gene: TRBV5-6; clone size: NA; J gene: TRBJ1-3; D gene: NA; CDR3 protein: CATSEVGAKNTIYF; CDR3 DNA: TGTGCCACCAGCGAGGTAGGGGCAAAAAACACCATATATTTT
V gene: TRBV2; clone size: NA; J gene: TRBJ2-1; D gene: TRBD2; CDR3 protein: CASSETSGGNEQFF; CDR3 DNA: TGTGCCAGCAGTGAAACTAGCGGGGGAAATGAGCAGTTCTTC
V gene: TRBV6-1; clone size: few; J gene: TRBJ2-6; D gene: TRBD2; CDR3 protein: CASSKAGGSGANVLTF; CDR3 DNA: TGTGCCAGCAGTAAAGCGGGGGGATCTGGGGCCAACGTCCTGACTTTC
V gene: TRBV19; clone size: NA; J gene: TRBJ2-3; D gene: NA; CDR3 protein: CASRQGARGTDTQYF; CDR3 DNA: TGTGCCAGCAGACAGGGTGCGCGGGGTACAGATACGCAGTATTTT
V gene: TRBV5-6; clone size: NA; J gene: TRBJ2-7; D gene: TRBD1; CDR3 protein: CASSLGQHSYEQYF; CDR3 DNA: TGTGCCAGCAGCCTGGGACAGCACTCCTACGAGCAGTACTTC
V gene: TRBV4-2; clone size: NA; J gene: TRBJ1-1; D gene: NA; CDR3 protein: CASSQDLAASAFF; CDR3 DNA: TGTGCCAGCAGCCAAGATTTGGCTGCGTCGGCTTTCTTT
V gene: TRBV7-9; clone size: few; J gene: TRBJ2-2; D gene: NA; CDR3 protein: CASSLQGRGTGELFF; CDR3 DNA: TGTGCCAGCAGCTTACAGGGGAGGGGAACCGGGGAGCTGTTTTTT
V gene: TRBV11-2; clone size: NA; J gene: TRBJ2-3; D gene: TRBD1; CDR3 protein: CASSSGTGGVRTDTQYF; CDR3 DNA: TGTGCCAGCAGCTCTGGGACAGGGGGCGTTCGGACAGATACGCAGTATTTT
V gene: TRBV2; clone size: NA; J gene: TRBJ2-7; D gene: NA; CDR3 protein: CASTPTYEQYF; CDR3 DNA: TGTGCCAGCACCCCGACCTACGAGCAGTACTTC
V gene: TRBV5-1; clone size: NA; J gene: TRBJ1-5; D gene: TRBD1; CDR3 protein: CASREGTGDKQPQHF; CDR3 DNA: TGCGCCAGCAGAGAAGGGACAGGGGATAAACAGCCCCAGCATTTT
V gene: TRBV5-1; clone size: NA; J gene: TRBJ2-7; D gene: TRBD2; CDR3 protein: CASSPRTSGPLGEQYF; CDR3 DNA: TGCGCCAGCAGCCCCCGGACTAGCGGCCCTCTCGGCGAGCAGTACTTC
V gene: TRBV30; clone size: NA; J gene: TRBJ1-2; D gene: NA; CDR3 protein: CAWSVQDGYTF; CDR3 DNA: TGTGCCTGGAGTGTACAGGATGGCTACACCTTC
V gene: TRBV6-5; clone size: NA; J gene: TRBJ2-2; D gene: TRBD2; CDR3 protein: CAATSAYTGELFF; CDR3 DNA: TGTGCCGCGACTAGCGCTTACACCGGGGAGCTGTTTTTT
V gene: TRBV19; clone size: NA; J gene: TRBJ2-5; D gene: NA; CDR3 protein: CASSMGGGQETQYF; CDR3 DNA: TGTGCCAGTAGTATGGGAGGGGGACAAGAGACCCAGTACTTC
V gene: TRBV6-1; clone size: NA; J gene: TRBJ2-5; D gene: NA; CDR3 protein: CASTFTQNQETQYF; CDR3 DNA: TGTGCCAGCACTTTCACGCAAAACCAAGAGACCCAGTACTTC
V gene: TRBV11-2; clone size: once; J gene: TRBJ2-2; D gene: NA; CDR3 protein: CASSSETAGELFF; CDR3 DNA: TGTGCCAGCAGCTCCGAAACAGCCGGGGAGCTGTTTTTT
V gene: TRBV5-1; clone size: NA; J gene: TRBJ2-5; D gene: NA; CDR3 protein: CASSLTAPAGETQYF; CDR3 DNA: TGCGCCAGCAGCTTGACGGCGCCGGCGGGAGAGACCCAGTACTTC
V gene: TRBV27; clone size: once; J gene: TRBJ2-5; D gene: NA; CDR3 protein: CASSASGVWKETQYF; CDR3 DNA: TGTGCCAGCAGTGCCTCCGGGGTATGGAAAGAGACCCAGTACTTC
V gene: TRBV19; clone size: NA; J gene: TRBJ1-5; D gene: TRBD1; CDR3 protein: CASSLQGAGNQPQHF; CDR3 DNA: TGTGCCAGTAGTCTACAGGGGGCCGGCAATCAGCCCCAGCATTTT
V gene: TRBV6-5; clone size: NA; J gene: TRBJ2-7; D gene: NA; CDR3 protein: CASSAGFPHYEQYF; CDR3 DNA: TGTGCCAGCAGTGCAGGGTTCCCCCACTACGAGCAGTACTTC